One sample yielded the 24 T cell receptor beta chains listed below, sequenced in a study of OX40 agonist ivuxolimab in advanced cancers. Profiled with immunoSEQ multiplex PCR; TCRdb holds only in-frame clones, not every one. This sample has 70,000 or so clones, with approximately 93% found just once. Sequenced here: CD4+ or CD8+ T cells sorted from blood, sampled in a trial of the OX40 agonist ivuxolimab. These TCRs come from an adult with an advanced solid tumor such as melanoma, head and neck, liver or kidney cancer.

The rearrangement joins TRBV2 to TRBJ2-2, with 14 bases identical to TRBD2. The CDR3 covers 16 residues. Germline CDR1 reads SNHLY; CDR2 reads FYNNEI. V trimming: 6 bases; J trimming: 3 bases; junction bases outside the gene matches: 3. CDR3 loop: CASRSTSGRDTGELFF. The DNA for the CDR3 is TGTGCCAGCAGATCGACTAGCGGGAGGGACACCGGGGAGCTGTTTTTT.

The chain has TRBV11-2 and TRBJ2-1, with 10 bases matching TRBD2. The CDR3 is 16 residues long. V lost 2 bases and J lost 4; bases outside the gene matches: 5. Germline values: CDR1 SGHAT, CDR2 FQNNGV. The CDR3 coding sequence is TGTGCCAGCAGCTTAATAGCGGGAGGCCCATACAATGAGCAGTTCTTC. As protein: CASSLIAGGPYNEQFF.

V gene TRBV12-5 combines with J gene TRBJ2-7; D is unresolved. Per germline, CDR1 LGHNT and CDR2 FRNRAP. V lost 4 bases and J lost 6, with 10 bases in between. The CDR3 loop spans 12 amino acids. CDR3 coding DNA: TGTGCTAGTGGTTCACCGGACCTCGAGCAGTACTTC. Translating it yields CASGSPDLEQYF.

The chain joins TRBV4-1 to TRBJ1-5, with D perhaps TRBD1 (6 bases). This CDR3 region has 17 residues. Germline V gives CDR1 MGHRA, CDR2 YSYEKL. V shed 0 bases and J shed 3 bases, with 15 bases lying between them. The CDR3 here is CASSQENRVEANQPQHF. The DNA of the CDR3 is TGCGCCAGCAGCCAAGAGAACAGGGTCGAAGCCAATCAGCCCCAGCATTTT.

The rearrangement joins TRBV14 to TRBJ1-4, with TRBD1 matching over 8 bases. This CDR3 is 17 amino acids long. Germline V gene data show CDR1 as SGHDN and CDR2 as FVKESK. V lost 5 bases to trimming and J lost 3 bases; unmatched junction nucleotides: 11. This CDR3 reads CASSERTGIGSNEKLFF. For the CDR3, the DNA is TGTGCCAGCAGCGAAAGGACAGGGATTGGATCTAATGAAAAACTGTTTTTT.

V and J are TRBV29-1 and TRBJ2-1; 7 bases fit TRBD2. The CDR3 has 14 residues. CDR1 is SQVTM, CDR2 ANQGSEA, per germline. V dropped 7 bases and J dropped 6; count of bases not matched to a gene: 12. CDR3 nucleotides: TGCAGCGCCGCGGCTAGCGGAATGGTCAATGAGCAGTTCTTC. The encoded protein is CSAAASGMVNEQFF.

This chain joins TRBV19 and TRBJ2-1; perhaps TRBD2 as D (6 bases). Trimming cost V 6 bases and J 3 bases, with 9 bases left between them. Germline V CDR1 and CDR2: LNHDA, SQIVND (reference sequence). CDR3 length: 13 amino acids. Here the CDR3 reads CASSPGGYNEQFF. For the CDR3, the DNA is TGTGCCAGTAGCCCCGGGGGCTACAATGAGCAGTTCTTC. The variable domain in full, completed from reference TRBV19 and TRBJ2-1, reads DGGITQSPKYLFRKEGQNVTLSCEQNLNHDAMYWYRQDPGQGLRLIYYSQIVNDFQKGDIAEGYSVSREKKESFPLTVTSAQKNPTAFYLCASSPGGYNEQFFGPGTRLTVL.

Only a few counts were recorded for this clone. The chain is built from TRBV4-1 and TRBJ2-2; 7 bases map to TRBD2. This CDR3 has 16 amino acids. Germline V gene data show CDR1 as MGHRA and CDR2 as YSYEKL. V lost 0 bases and J lost 4; bases outside the gene matches: 5. The CDR3 is CASSQERLAFTGELFF. The CDR3 nucleotides are TGCGCCAGCAGCCAAGAAAGACTAGCCTTCACCGGGGAGCTGTTTTTT.

The V call is TRBV19, the J call TRBJ1-3, with 8 bases aligning to TRBD1. Germline V gene sequence: CDR1 LNHDA, CDR2 SQIVND (reference sequence). Losses at the gene ends were 4 bases for V and 4 bases for J; bases not matched to a gene: 3. The CDR3 has 14 amino acids. The CDR3 sequence is CASSNPGGGNTIYF. The CDR3 DNA sequence: TGTGCCAGTAGTAACCCAGGGGGCGGAAACACCATATATTTT.

V and J are TRBV27 and TRBJ1-5, with 10 bases aligning to TRBD1. J lost 5 bases, V lost 5 bases, and 6 bases had no gene match. The V gene's germline CDR1 is MNHEY and CDR2 SMNVEV (reference sequence). The CDR3 sequence is 15 residues long. CDR3 protein: CASSKRDRGDQPQHF. The CDR3 coding sequence is TGTGCCAGCAGTAAGAGGGACAGGGGTGATCAGCCCCAGCATTTT.

The chain is built from TRBV5-4 and TRBJ2-1; 8 bases fit TRBD2. The germline V gene encodes CDR1 SGHNT and CDR2 YYREEE (reference sequence). This CDR3 contains 14 residues. Trimming took 4 bases from V and 9 from J; bases not matched to a gene: 9. This CDR3 is CASSPGLASAEQFF. Here the CDR3 DNA reads TGTGCCAGCAGCCCAGGACTAGCTTCCGCTGAGCAGTTCTTC.

The rearrangement links TRBV5-8 to TRBJ1-4; D ambiguous. The CDR3 totals 15 residues. The V and J ends lost 0 bases and 5 bases respectively, with 11 bases between them. The V gene's germline CDR1 is SGHTS and CDR2 YDEGEE. The CDR3 is CASSLDRTGNEKLFF. DNA for the CDR3: TGTGCCAGCAGCTTGGATAGGACGGGAAATGAAAAACTGTTTTTT.

The chain carries TRBV10-3 and TRBJ2-1; 7 bases map to TRBD2. This CDR3 contains 15 residues. Looked up from germline, CDR1 is ENHRY and CDR2 is SYGVKD. Trimming cost V 4 bases and J 6 bases; bases outside gene matches: 9. The CDR3 here is CAISGKGLKSNEQFF. CDR3 in DNA: TGTGCCATCAGTGGGAAGGGACTAAAGAGCAATGAGCAGTTCTTC.

V usage is TRBV7-2 and J usage is TRBJ1-1; possible D gene TRBD1, 6 bases. CDR1 is SGHTA and CDR2 is FQGNSA in the germline V gene. V lost 4 bases and J lost 0, with 12 bases in between. The CDR3 is 15 residues long. The CDR3 DNA sequence: TGTGCCAGCAGCTCCCAACAGGGCTTGAACACTGAAGCTTTCTTT. Its translation: CASSSQQGLNTEAFF.

J is TRBJ1-3 and V is TRBV7-2; possibly TRBD1 for D (6 bases). The germline V gene encodes CDR1 SGHTA and CDR2 FQGNSA. CDR3 length: 15 amino acids. V was trimmed by 1 base and J by 3 bases, leaving 10 bases between them. CDR3 loop: CASSLGGRGGNTIYF. CDR3 coding DNA: TGTGCCAGCAGCTTAGGGGGGCGCGGTGGAAACACCATATATTTT. Supplemented by reference TRBV7-2 and TRBJ1-3, the full variable domain reads GAGVSQSPSNKVTEKGKDVELRCDPISGHTALYWYRQSLGQGLEFLIYFQGNSAPDKSGLPSDRFSAERTGGSVSTLTIQRTQQEDSAVYLCASSLGGRGGNTIYFGEGSWLTVV.

This chain joins TRBV11-2 and TRBJ1-2, with D uncertain. The CDR3 totals 14 residues. Germline loops: CDR1 SGHAT, CDR2 FQNNGV. Trimming took 5 bases from V and 3 from J, leaving 13 bases between them. Written as DNA, the CDR3 is TGTGCCAGCAGCACTTCCGGGAGTTACTATGGCTACACCTTC. Translated: CASSTSGSYYGYTF.

The rearrangement uses TRBV29-1 and TRBJ1-1, with D possibly TRBD1 on 6 matching bases. In germline, CDR1 is SQVTM, CDR2 ANQGSEA. The CDR3 length is 12 residues. V was trimmed by 5 bases and J by 5 bases, leaving 12 bases between them. The CDR3, as DNA: TGCAGCGTTTTTCGGGGGCGAACTGAAGCTTTCTTT. Encoded protein: CSVFRGRTEAFF.

The chain uses TRBV2 and TRBJ2-2; D gene unclear. The germline V and J ends were trimmed by 8 bases and 4 bases, with 14 bases remaining between them. The CDR3 length is 14 residues. CDR1 is SNHLY, CDR2 FYNNEI, per germline. Written as DNA, the CDR3 is TGTGCCAGCCGGGTGGCAAAAGGCACCGGGGAGCTGTTTTTT. Amino acid sequence: CASRVAKGTGELFF.

V gene TRBV19 combines with J gene TRBJ2-7; D unclear. Germline V gene lookup returns CDR1 LNHDA and CDR2 SQIVND (reference sequence). V was pared by 5 bases and J by 0 bases, with 11 bases between. The CDR3 length is 14 residues. The CDR3 DNA is TGTGCCAGTAGTTATGCCCGTTACTCCTACGAGCAGTACTTC. Its translation: CASSYARYSYEQYF.

V usage is TRBV15 and J usage is TRBJ1-4, with TRBD1 matching 8 bases. The length of the CDR3 is 13 residues. With 5 bases clipped from V and 8 bases from J, the junction kept 4 bases outside the gene matches. In germline, CDR1 is LNHNV, CDR2 YYDKDF (reference sequence). CDR3: CATSPRDREKLFF. In DNA, the CDR3 is TGTGCCACCAGCCCCCGGGACAGGGAAAAACTGTTTTTT.

This clone showed up just once. The genes are TRBV28 and TRBJ2-5; 12 nucleotides align to TRBD2. The DNA end favors TRBJ2-7, so the J call may be wrong. The CDR3 has 15 residues. The germline V gene encodes CDR1 MDHEN and CDR2 SYDVKM. The CDR3 DNA reads as TGTGCCAGCCTTCGGACTAGCGGGATGCCCTACGAGCAGTACTTC. It encodes CASLRTSGMPYEQYF.

This clone was found a few times. The CDR3 nucleotides are TGCGCCAGCAGCAAGGGGTCTGGGATCCCAAACACCGGGGAGCTGTTTTTT. Protein: CASSKGSGIPNTGELFF. This chain connects TRBV4-1 to TRBJ2-2, with D possibly being TRBD1 (5 bases). The CDR3 extends over 17 amino acids. The germline gives CDR1 MGHRA, CDR2 YSYEKL. With 5 bases removed from V and 2 bases from J, the gap between germline ends came to 18 bases.

The rearrangement links TRBV19 to TRBJ1-3; D gene uncertain. There are 14 residues in the CDR3. The V and J ends lost 3 bases and 0 bases respectively, with 6 bases between them. In germline, CDR1 is LNHDA, CDR2 SQIVND (reference sequence). The CDR3 coding sequence is TGTGCCAGTAGTATCCCCAACTCTGGAAACACCATATATTTT. Amino acids: CASSIPNSGNTIYF.

The chain employs TRBV7-9 and TRBJ2-7; D not resolved. CDR1 and CDR2 from the germline V gene are SEHNR and FQNEAQ (reference sequence). V lost 5 bases to trimming and J lost 7 bases, with 12 bases between them. The CDR3 has 12 amino acids. CDR3 sequence reads: CASSQPSGEQYF. The CDR3 DNA sequence: TGTGCCAGCAGCCAGCCCAGTGGAGAGCAGTACTTC.